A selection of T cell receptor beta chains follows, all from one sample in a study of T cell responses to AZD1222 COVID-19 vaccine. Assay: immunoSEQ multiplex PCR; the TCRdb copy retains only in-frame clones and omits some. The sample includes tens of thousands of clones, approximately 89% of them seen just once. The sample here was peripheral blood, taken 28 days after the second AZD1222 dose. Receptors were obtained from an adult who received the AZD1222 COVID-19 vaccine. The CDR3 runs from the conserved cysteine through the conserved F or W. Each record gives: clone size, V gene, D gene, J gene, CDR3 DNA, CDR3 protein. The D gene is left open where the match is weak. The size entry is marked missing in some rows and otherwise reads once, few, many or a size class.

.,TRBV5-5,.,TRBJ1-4,TGTGCCAGCACGGAGAGTGAAAGGGGCGAAAAACTGTTTTTT,CASTESERGEKLFF
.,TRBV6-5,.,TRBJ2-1,TGTGCCAGCGGGCAGGAGGCTTACGAATTGCAGTTCTTC,CASGQEAYELQFF
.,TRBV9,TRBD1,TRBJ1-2,TGTGCCAGCAGCGTAGTAGGGGGCAGGGGATCCTATGGCTACACCTTC,CASSVVGGRGSYGYTF
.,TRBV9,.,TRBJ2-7,TGTGCCAGCAGCGTCCGGGACGGGCCCTACGAGCAGTACTTC,CASSVRDGPYEQYF
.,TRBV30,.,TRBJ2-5,TGTGCCTGGAGTAGGGAGACCCAGTACTTC,CAWSRETQYF
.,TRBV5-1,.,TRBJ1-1,TGCGCCAGCAGCTTGATGGCAGGGGACACTGAAGCTTTCTTT,CASSLMAGDTEAFF
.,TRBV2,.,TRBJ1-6,TGTGCCAGCACTCAAGCGGGGATCTCCTATAATTCACCCCTCCACTTT,CASTQAGISYNSPLHF
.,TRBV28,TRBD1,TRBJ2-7,TGTGCCAGCGGTCGGGACAGATTCTACGAGCAGTACTTC,CASGRDRFYEQYF
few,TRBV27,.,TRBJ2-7,TGTGCCAGCAGTTTTGGGGCGCACGGCTACGAGCAGTACTTC,CASSFGAHGYEQYF
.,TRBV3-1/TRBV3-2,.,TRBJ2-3,TGTGCCAGCAGCCAAGTGGCAGGATCGGAGGGTCGAAGCTTCACAGATACGCAGTATTTT,CASSQVAGSEGRSFTDTQYF
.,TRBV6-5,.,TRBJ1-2,TGTGCCAGCAGTTATATGGGCTATGGCTACACCTTC,CASSYMGYGYTF
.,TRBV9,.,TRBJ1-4,TGTGCCAGCAGCGCGGGGAACGAAAAACTGTTTTTT,CASSAGNEKLFF
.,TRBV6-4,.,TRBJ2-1,TGTGCCAGCAGTGAGGAGGTGGGATCCTACAATGAGCAGTTCTTC,CASSEEVGSYNEQFF
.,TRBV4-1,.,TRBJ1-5,TGCGCCAGCAGCCAAGATCAGACCAGGGGACAGCCCCAGCATTTT,CASSQDQTRGQPQHF